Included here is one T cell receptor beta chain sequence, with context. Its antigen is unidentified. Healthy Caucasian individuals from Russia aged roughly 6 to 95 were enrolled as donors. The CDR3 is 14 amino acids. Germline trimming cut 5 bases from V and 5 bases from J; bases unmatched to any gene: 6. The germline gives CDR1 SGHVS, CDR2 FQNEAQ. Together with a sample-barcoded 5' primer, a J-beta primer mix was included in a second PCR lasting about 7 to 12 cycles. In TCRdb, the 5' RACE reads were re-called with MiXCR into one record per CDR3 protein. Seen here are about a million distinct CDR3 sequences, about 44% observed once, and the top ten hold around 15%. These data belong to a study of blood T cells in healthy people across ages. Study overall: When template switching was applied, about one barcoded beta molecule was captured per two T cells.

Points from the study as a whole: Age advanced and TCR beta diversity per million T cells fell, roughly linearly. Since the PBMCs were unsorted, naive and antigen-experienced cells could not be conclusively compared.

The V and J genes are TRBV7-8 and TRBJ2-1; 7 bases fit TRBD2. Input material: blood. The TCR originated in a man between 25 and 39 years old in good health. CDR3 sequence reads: CASSLFGGNNEQFF. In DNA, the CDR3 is TGTGCCAGCAGCCTTTTCGGGGGGAACAATGAGCAGTTCTTC.